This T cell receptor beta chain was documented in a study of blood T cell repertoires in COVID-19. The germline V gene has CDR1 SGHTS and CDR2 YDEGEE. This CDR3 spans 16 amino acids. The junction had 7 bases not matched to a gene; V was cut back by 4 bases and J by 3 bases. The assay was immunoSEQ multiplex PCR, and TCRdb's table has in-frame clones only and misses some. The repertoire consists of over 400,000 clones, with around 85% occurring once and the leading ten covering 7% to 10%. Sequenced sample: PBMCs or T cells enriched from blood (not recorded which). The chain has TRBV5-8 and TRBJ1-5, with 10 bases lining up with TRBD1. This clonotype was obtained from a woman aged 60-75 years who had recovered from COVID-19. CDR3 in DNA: TGTGCCAGCAGCCCCCTGGGACAGGGGTTCAATCAGCCCCAGCATTTT. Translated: CASSPLGQGFNQPQHF. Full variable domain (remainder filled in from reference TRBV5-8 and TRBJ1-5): EAGVTQSPTHLIKTRGQQATLRCSPISGHTSVYWYQQALGLGLQFLLWYDEGEERNRGNFPPRFSGRQFPNYSSELNVNALELEDSALYLCASSPLGQGFNQPQHFGDGTRLSIL.